The 13 T cell receptor beta chains presented below share a single source sample, sequenced in a study of regulatory T cells in long-lasting Graves disease. Construction of the TCR beta libraries employed iRepertoire HTBI primers in conjunction with Arm-PCR of CDR3 regions. Each CDR3 protein is one row after TCRdb ran MiXCR on the multiplex PCR reads. The sample holds roughly 450,000 distinct CDR3 sequences, around a fifth seen once. The time point: persistent/refractory GD, antithyroid drugs over 5 years with positive TRAb. PBMCs provided the RNA from which the TCR library was made. The specimen was peripheral blood mononuclear cells (PBMCs), collected when the disease was refractory, from a patient treated with antithyroid drugs. Source of these receptors: a female donor with Graves disease.

J is TRBJ2-3 and V is TRBV5-4; D ambiguous. Trimming pared 6 bases from V and 4 bases from J, leaving 15 bases between. CDR3 length: 14 residues. The V gene's germline CDR1 is SGHNT and CDR2 YYREEE (reference sequence). Written as DNA, the CDR3 is TGTGCCAGCATCCCCGGTGGAGCGTCAGATACGCAGTATTTT. Amino acid sequence: CASIPGGASDTQYF.

The rearrangement joins TRBV27 to TRBJ2-3, with TRBD1 identical over 11 bases. In germline, CDR1 is MNHEY, CDR2 SMNVEV (reference sequence). The V and J ends lost 2 bases and 0 bases, in that order; junction bases with no gene match: 4. The CDR3 spans 17 residues. CDR3 bases: TGTGCCAGCAGTTTAAGGGACAGGGGGTCTAGCACAGATACGCAGTATTTT. Its protein is CASSLRDRGSSTDTQYF.

This clonotype has at least ten counts. The rearrangement uses TRBV20-1 and TRBJ1-1, with TRBD1 as a possible D gene (6 bases). Trimming took 6 bases from V and 6 from J, leaving 14 bases between them. The CDR3 contains 12 residues. Germline lookup yields CDR1 DFQATT and CDR2 SNEGSKA (reference sequence). In DNA form, the CDR3 reads TGCAGTGCCCAACAGGGTGGGGCTGAAGCTTTCTTT. Protein: CSAQQGGAEAFF.

This clonotype occurred many times. The J gene is TRBJ1-1, the V gene TRBV7-2, with D perhaps TRBD1 (6 bases). Looked up from germline, CDR1 is SGHTA and CDR2 is FQGNSA. The CDR3 is 13 residues long. V lost 5 bases, J lost 3 bases, and 10 bases lay in between. The DNA of the CDR3 is TGTGCCAGCAGCCTCAGGGGCGACACTGAAGCTTTCTTT. This translates into CASSLRGDTEAFF.

The chain combines TRBV7-9 with TRBJ2-1; the match to TRBD1 covers 9 bases. The CDR3 extends over 15 amino acids. Looked up from germline, CDR1 is SEHNR and CDR2 is FQNEAQ (reference sequence). Trimming removed 4 bases from V and 8 bases from J; junction bases left unmatched: 9. CDR3 protein: CASSSGTGNMDEQFF. Here the CDR3 DNA reads TGTGCCAGCAGCTCCGGGACAGGGAATATGGATGAGCAGTTCTTC.

This clonotype was counted a few times. The chain couples TRBV19 to TRBJ1-5; the D gene is possibly TRBD1 (5 bases). The CDR3 contains 13 residues. The V and J ends lost 4 bases and 9 bases respectively, with 13 bases between them. The V gene's germline CDR1 is LNHDA and CDR2 SQIVND (reference sequence). The CDR3 spells CASSTGYRGPQHF. The CDR3 DNA follows: TGTGCCAGTAGTACAGGGTATAGGGGGCCCCAGCATTTT.

In its sample, this clonotype was seen many times. V is TRBV2 and J is TRBJ2-5; the D call may be TRBD1 or TRBD2 (6 bases each). Per germline, CDR1 SNHLY and CDR2 FYNNEI. The V end was cut by 5 bases, the J end by 4 bases, with 11 bases between. The length of the CDR3 is 13 residues. CDR3: CASSKGGGETQYF. The CDR3 region has the DNA TGTGCCAGCAGTAAGGGGGGAGGAGAGACCCAGTACTTC.

In its sample, this clonotype was seen many times. The chain is built from TRBV11-2 and TRBJ2-7; 7 nucleotides line up with TRBD1. The J segment lost 4 bases and the V segment lost 1 base, leaving 7 bases of the junction unmatched. The CDR3 has 15 residues. Germline values: CDR1 SGHAT, CDR2 FQNNGV. DNA of the CDR3: TGTGCCAGCAGCTTAGGTCAGGGGGTTGAGTACGAGCAGTACTTC. This gives the protein CASSLGQGVEYEQYF.

This clonotype was counted many times. This chain uses TRBV12-3 or TRBV12-4 with TRBJ1-1, with D possibly matching TRBD1 (6 bases). The CDR3 has 13 amino acids. The V gene lost 5 bases and the J gene lost 6 bases, with 13 bases spanning the gap. CDR3 sequence reads: CASSPSRGAEAFF. In DNA, the CDR3 is TGTGCCAGCAGTCCGTCCAGGGGTGCTGAAGCTTTCTTT.

This clonotype occurred a few times. The V call is TRBV3-1, the J call TRBJ2-1; weak D call: TRBD2 (5 bases). This CDR3 has 11 amino acids. Per the germline V gene, CDR1 is LGHDT and CDR2 is YNNKEL (reference sequence). Trimming removed 4 bases at V and 10 bases at J, with 8 bases between. The CDR3 spells CASSRGLEQFF. CDR3 in DNA: TGTGCCAGCAGCCGAGGACTGGAGCAGTTCTTC.

This clonotype was counted many times. The CDR3: CASSSTGYNQPQHF. CDR3 nucleotides: TGTGCCAGCAGTAGCACAGGGTACAATCAGCCCCAGCATTTT. The V gene is TRBV6-1, the J gene TRBJ1-5; D perhaps matches TRBD1 (6 bases). This CDR3 region has 14 residues. Trimming pared 5 bases from V and 3 bases from J, leaving 11 bases between. The V gene's germline CDR1 is MNHNS and CDR2 SASEGT.

The rearrangement uses TRBV28 and TRBJ1-2; D is perhaps TRBD1 (5 bases). The CDR3 extends over 16 amino acids. Looked up from germline, CDR1 is MDHEN and CDR2 is SYDVKM. Deletions cut 5 bases from V and 5 bases from J, with 21 bases between. The DNA for the CDR3 is TGTGCCAGCAGTGGGGACCCCCCCGGGGGATCGTATGGCTACACCTTC. This translates into CASSGDPPGGSYGYTF.

The chain is built from TRBV5-4 and TRBJ2-4, with unresolved D. Per the germline V gene, CDR1 is SGHNT and CDR2 is YYREEE (reference sequence). The CDR3 sequence is 16 residues long. The ends were cut back, 1 base at V and 3 bases at J, with 14 bases in the middle. The CDR3 bases are TGTGCCAGCAGCTTGAATGGAGTTGACAACAAAAACATTCAGTACTTC. This gives the protein CASSLNGVDNKNIQYF.